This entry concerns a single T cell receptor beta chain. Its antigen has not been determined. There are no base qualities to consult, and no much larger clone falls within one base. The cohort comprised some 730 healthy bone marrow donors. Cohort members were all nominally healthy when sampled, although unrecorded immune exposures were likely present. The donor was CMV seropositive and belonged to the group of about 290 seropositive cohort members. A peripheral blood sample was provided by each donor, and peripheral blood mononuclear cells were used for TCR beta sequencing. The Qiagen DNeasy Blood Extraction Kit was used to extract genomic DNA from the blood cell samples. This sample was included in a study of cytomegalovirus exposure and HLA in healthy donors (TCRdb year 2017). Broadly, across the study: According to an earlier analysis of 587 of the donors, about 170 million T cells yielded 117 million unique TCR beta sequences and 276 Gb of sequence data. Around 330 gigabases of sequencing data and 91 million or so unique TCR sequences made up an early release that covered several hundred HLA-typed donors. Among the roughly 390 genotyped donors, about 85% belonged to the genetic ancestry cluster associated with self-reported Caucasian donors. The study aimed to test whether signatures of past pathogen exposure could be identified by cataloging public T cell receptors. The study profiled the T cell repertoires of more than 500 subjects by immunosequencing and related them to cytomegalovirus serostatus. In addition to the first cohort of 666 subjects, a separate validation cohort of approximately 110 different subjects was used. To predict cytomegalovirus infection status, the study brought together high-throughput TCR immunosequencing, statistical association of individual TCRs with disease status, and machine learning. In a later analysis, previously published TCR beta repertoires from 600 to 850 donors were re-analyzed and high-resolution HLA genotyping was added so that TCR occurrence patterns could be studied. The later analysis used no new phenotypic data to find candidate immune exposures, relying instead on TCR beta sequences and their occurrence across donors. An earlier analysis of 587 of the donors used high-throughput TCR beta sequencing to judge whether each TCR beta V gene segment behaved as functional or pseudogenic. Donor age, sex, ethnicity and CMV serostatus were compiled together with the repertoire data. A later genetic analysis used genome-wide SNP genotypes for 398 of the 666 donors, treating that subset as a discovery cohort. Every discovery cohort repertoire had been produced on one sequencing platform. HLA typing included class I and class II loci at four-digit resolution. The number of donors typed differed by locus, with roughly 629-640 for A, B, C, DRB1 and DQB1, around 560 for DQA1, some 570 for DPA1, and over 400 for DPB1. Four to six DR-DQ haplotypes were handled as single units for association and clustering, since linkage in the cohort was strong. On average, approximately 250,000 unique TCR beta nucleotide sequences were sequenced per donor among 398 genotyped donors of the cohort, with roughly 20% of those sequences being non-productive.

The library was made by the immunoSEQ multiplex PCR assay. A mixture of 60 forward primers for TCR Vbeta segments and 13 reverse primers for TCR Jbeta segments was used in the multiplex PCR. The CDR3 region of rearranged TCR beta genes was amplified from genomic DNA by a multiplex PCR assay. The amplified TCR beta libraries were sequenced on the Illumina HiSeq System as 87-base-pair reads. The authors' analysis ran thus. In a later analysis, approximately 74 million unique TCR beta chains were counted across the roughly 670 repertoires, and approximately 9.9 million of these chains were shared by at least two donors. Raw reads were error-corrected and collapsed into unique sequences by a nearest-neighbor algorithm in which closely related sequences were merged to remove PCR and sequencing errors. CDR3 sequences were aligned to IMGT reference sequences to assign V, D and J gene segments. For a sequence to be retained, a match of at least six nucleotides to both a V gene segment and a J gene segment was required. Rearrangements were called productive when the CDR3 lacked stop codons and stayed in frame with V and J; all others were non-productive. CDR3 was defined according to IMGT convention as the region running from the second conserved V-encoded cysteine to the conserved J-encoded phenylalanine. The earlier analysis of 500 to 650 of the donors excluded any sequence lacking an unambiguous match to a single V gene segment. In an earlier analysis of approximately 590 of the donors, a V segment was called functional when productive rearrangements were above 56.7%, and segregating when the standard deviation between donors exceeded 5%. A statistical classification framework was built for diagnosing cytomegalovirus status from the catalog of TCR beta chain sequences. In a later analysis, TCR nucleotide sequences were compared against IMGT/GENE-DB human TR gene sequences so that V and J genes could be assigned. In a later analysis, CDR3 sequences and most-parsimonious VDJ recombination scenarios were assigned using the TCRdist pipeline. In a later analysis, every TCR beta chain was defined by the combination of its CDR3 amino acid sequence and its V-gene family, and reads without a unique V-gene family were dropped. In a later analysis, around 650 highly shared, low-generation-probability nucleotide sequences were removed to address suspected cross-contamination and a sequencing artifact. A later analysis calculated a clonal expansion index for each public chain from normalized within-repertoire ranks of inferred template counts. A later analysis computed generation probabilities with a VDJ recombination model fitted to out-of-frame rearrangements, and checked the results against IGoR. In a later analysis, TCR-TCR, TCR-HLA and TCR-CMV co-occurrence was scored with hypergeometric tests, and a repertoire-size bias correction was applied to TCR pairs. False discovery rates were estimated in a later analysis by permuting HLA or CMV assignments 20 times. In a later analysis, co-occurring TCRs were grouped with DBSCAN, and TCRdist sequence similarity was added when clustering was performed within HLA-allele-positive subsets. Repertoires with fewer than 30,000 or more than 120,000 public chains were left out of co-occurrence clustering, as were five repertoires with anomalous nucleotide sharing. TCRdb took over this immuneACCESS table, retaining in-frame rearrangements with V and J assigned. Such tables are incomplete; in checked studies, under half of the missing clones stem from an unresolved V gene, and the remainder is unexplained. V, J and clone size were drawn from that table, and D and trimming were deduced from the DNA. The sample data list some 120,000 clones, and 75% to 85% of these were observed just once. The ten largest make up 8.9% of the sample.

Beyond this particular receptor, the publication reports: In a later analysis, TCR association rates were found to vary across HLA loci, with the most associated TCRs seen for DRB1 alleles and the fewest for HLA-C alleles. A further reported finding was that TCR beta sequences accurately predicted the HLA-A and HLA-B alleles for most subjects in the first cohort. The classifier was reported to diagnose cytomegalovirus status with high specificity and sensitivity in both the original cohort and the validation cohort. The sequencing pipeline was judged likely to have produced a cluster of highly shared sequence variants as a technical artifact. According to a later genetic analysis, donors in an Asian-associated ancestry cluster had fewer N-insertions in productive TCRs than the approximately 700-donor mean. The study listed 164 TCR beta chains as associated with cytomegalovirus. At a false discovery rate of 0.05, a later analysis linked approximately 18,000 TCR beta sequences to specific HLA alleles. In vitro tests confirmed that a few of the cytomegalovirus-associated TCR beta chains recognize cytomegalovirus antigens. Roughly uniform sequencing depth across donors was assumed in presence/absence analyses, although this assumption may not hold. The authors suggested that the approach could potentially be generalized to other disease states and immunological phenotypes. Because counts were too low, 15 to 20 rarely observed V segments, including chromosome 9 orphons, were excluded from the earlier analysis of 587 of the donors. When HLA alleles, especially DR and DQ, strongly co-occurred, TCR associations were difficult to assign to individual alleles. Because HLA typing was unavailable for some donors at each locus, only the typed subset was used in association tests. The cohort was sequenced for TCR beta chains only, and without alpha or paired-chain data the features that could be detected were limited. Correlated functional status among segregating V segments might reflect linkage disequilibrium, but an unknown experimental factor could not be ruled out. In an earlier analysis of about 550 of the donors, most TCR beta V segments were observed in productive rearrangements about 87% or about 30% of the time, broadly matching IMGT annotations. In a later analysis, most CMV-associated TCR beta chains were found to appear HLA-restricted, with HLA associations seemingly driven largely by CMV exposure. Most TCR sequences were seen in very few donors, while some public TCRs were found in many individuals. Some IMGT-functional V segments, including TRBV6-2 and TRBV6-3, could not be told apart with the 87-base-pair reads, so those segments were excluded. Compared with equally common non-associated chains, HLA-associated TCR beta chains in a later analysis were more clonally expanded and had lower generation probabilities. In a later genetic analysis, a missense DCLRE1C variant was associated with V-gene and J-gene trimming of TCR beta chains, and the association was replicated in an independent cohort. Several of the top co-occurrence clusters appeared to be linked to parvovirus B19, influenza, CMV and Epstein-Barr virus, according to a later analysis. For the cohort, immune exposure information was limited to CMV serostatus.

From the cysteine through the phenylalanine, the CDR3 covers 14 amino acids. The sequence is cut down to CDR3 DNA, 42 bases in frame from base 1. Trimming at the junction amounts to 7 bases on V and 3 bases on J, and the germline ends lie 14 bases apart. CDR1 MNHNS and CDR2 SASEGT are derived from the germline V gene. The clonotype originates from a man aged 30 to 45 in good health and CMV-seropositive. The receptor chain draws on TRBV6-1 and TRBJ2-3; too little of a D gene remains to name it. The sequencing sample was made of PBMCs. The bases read TGTGCCAGCACCCCGGGTTCCCGGACAGATACGCAGTATTTT. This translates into CASTPGSRTDTQYF.